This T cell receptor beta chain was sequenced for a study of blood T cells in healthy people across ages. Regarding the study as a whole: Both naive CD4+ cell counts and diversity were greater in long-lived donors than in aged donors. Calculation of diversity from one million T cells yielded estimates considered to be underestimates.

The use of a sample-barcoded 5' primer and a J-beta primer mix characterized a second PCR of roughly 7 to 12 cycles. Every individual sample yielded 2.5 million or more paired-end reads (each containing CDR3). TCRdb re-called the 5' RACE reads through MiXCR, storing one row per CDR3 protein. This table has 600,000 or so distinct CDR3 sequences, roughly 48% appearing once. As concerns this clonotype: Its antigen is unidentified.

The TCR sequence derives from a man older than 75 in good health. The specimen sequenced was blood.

The CDR3 loop is CSANNRDRVFGSKEQFF. The DNA for the CDR3 is TGCAGTGCTAACAACCGGGACAGAGTCTTCGGCTCAAAGGAGCAGTTCTTC. The gene calls are TRBV20-1 and TRBJ2-1, with 7 positions matching TRBD1. V lost 4 bases to trimming and J lost 10 bases; unmatched junction nucleotides: 22. Germline V gene lookup returns CDR1 DFQATT and CDR2 SNEGSKA (reference sequence). The CDR3 totals 17 residues.